This T cell receptor (beta chain) stems from a study of blood T cell repertoires in COVID-19 (dated by TCRdb to about 2020). Concerning the study at large: Samples from collaborators originated in the United States, Italy and Spain and spanned both the acute and convalescent phases of COVID-19. The samples were drawn from two sources: the first 160 participants of the ongoing ImmuneRACE study, and 1,200 or so subjects contributed by 6 global collaborators. Where available, HLA class I and class II types were obtained from metadata supplied by the sample provider rather than from assay-based typing. The dataset comprised deeply sampled blood TCRbeta repertoires from subjects exposed to, actively infected with, or recovered from COVID-19. Nearly every sample came with metadata listing a de-identified subject ID, COVID-19 status, age in years and sex. The material from the prospective study consisted of cDNA or gDNA derived from T cells, B-cell-depleted T cells, or PBMCs. The repertoires were released in a freely available public database intended as a resource for research on the immune response to SARS-CoV-2. The research as a whole found: Clinical and demographic metadata were provided uncurated, with the amount varying by source and participant.

There are 13 amino acids in the CDR3, from cysteine to phenylalanine inclusive. Only CDR3 DNA is held: 39 bases, read in frame from base 1. Trimming takes 5 bases from V and 5 bases from J, and the germline ends sit 12 bases apart. Each collaborating institution followed its own protocols to collect whole blood in K2EDTA tubes. For TCRbeta analysis, collaborator samples were shipped as frozen whole blood, as isolated PBMCs, or as DNA extracted from either sample type. The immunoSEQ Assay, a bias-controlled multiplex PCR, was used to amplify TCRbeta CDR3 regions from genomic DNA. Per the original workflow: The number of nucleated cells in each sample was estimated by amplification of reference gene primers within the assay. Sequence reads were collapsed and filtered to measure the absolute abundance of every unique TCRbeta CDR3 rearrangement. For each sample, productive Simpson clonality was calculated as the square root of Simpson's diversity index over productive rearrangements. This is the immuneACCESS table as TCRdb keeps it, with only in-frame sequences that have V and J called. A part of the clones is gone; compared with another copy, unresolved V genes explain less than half, and the rest is unexplained. V, J and clone size were drawn from that table, and D and trimming were deduced from the DNA. The sample contains about 200,000 clones, 80% to 85% of them found a single time. 27% of the sample lies in the top ten.

Of note for this clone: Which antigen it targets is not known. No base-level quality is on record; no much larger clone is a single base apart.

The source material was peripheral blood. This TCR was sampled from a man in his forties with acute or convalescent COVID-19. The V and J genes are TRBV12-3 or TRBV12-4 and TRBJ1-1; the D gene cannot be resolved reliably. CDR3 protein: CASSRPYGTEAFF. The DNA reads TGTGCCAGCAGTCGACCGTACGGGACTGAAGCTTTCTTT.